Sequencing of this T cell receptor beta chain was carried out in a study of T cell responses to AZD1222 COVID-19 vaccine. The V gene's germline CDR1 is MNHEY and CDR2 SVGAGI. The CDR3 is 15 amino acids. Trimming removed 4 bases from V and 1 base from J, with 14 bases in between. Points from the study as a whole: Increases in Spike-specific TCR breadth and depth were seen after two AZD1222 doses.

Here immunoSEQ multiplex PCR was the method, and the copy in TCRdb shows in-frame clones only, minus some. Of about 100,000 clones in the sample, approximately 87% were seen once. With respect to this clone: No antigen is known for it.

The material sequenced was peripheral blood, taken on day 0 of AZD1222 vaccination. The receptor's source is an adult in good health. The chain links TRBV6-5 to TRBJ2-7; D is possibly TRBD2 (5 bases). CDR3 in amino acids: CASSWGLASSYEQYF. The CDR3 DNA sequence: TGTGCCAGCAGTTGGGGATTAGCGTCATCCTACGAGCAGTACTTC.